This record looks at one TCR beta chain sequence and its context. Clones were read by immunoSEQ multiplex PCR, and TCRdb kept only the in-frame ones, dropping some. The sample has 980,000 or so clones, 76% seen once. CDR3 size: 15 residues. The germline V gene encodes CDR1 WSHSY and CDR2 SAAADI. The V gene end was trimmed by 3 bases and the J gene end by 1 base; junction bases not matched to a gene: 5. The source of the sample is a study of shared clonotypes between healthy human individuals. Material: memory CD4+ T cells sorted from blood. The subset here: CD45RA-negative fraction. This clonotype originated in a man younger than 35 in good health. The J gene is TRBJ1-2, the V gene TRBV10-2, with 7 bases identical to TRBD1. This CDR3 reads CASSDGTASNYGYTF. Written as DNA, the CDR3 is TGCGCCAGCAGTGATGGGACAGCCAGTAACTATGGCTACACCTTC.